This TCR beta chain was captured in a study of identical twins. Broader study findings: The abundant beta clonotypes from cord blood had fewer insertions, and memory repertoires had none of this. Twin sharing of out-of-frame TCR alpha was underestimated by models in monozygotic pairs. The analysis was cross-sectional rather than longitudinal within donors.

In TCRdb, the 5' RACE reads were re-called with MiXCR into one record per CDR3 protein. This repertoire shows 450,000 or so distinct CDR3 sequences, 12% to 15% found once; its top ten account for about 0.52%. Concerning this clonotype: Antigen unknown.

This CDR3 spans 13 amino acids. V was clipped by 5 bases and J by 7 bases, with 11 bases between them. Per the germline V gene, CDR1 is MNHEY and CDR2 is SMNVEV (reference sequence). The same sample was also studied in work on yellow fever vaccine responses in identical twins.

The sequenced sample was CD4+ T cells sorted from blood. This TCR derives from a woman between 18 and 29 years old in good health. The chain uses TRBV27 and TRBJ2-2; D is unclear. The CDR3 region has the DNA TGTGCCAGCAGTCCCACCGCTGGCGGGGAGCTGTTTTTT. This gives the protein CASSPTAGGELFF.